The TCR beta chain described here comes from a study of blood T cell repertoires in COVID-19. About the research overall: COVID-19 samples collected from the United States, Italy and Spain covered acute and convalescent phases. The cDNA or gDNA used as material had been derived from T cells, B-cell-depleted T cells, or PBMCs.

In the source study's methods: By means of reference gene primer amplification, nucleated cell counts were estimated. Produced via immunoSEQ multiplex PCR; TCRdb's table is partial and in-frame only. The V and J calls and clone size are taken from that table; D and trimming were inferred from the DNA. The sample holds about 170,000 clones, approximately 83% seen once. The V gene lost 1 base and the J gene lost 2 bases, with 17 bases spanning the gap. CDR3 size: 17 residues. From germline, CDR1 is SGHDT and CDR2 YYEEEE. The receptor comes from an older man with active or convalescent COVID-19. Sequenced input: peripheral blood. V gene TRBV5-6 combines with J gene TRBJ2-3; D possibly corresponds to TRBD2 (6 bases). CDR3 sequence (DNA): TGTGCCAGCAGCTTGTTGGGGACTCAGACAATCACAGATACGCAGTATTTT. This gives the protein CASSLLGTQTITDTQYF.